The T cell receptor (beta chain) under discussion was sequenced for a study of blood T cell repertoires in COVID-19. Here immunoSEQ multiplex PCR was the method, and the copy in TCRdb shows in-frame clones only, minus some. The sample shows 25,000 to 30,000 clones, around 90% of them seen only once. There are 14 residues in the CDR3. Germline V CDR1 and CDR2: SGHRS, YFSETQ. Deletions cut 6 bases from V and 5 bases from J, with 15 bases between. Sequencing was done on a sample of peripheral blood. The source is a human donor in a cohort sampled during active COVID-19. The gene calls are TRBV5-1 and TRBJ2-1, with D unresolved. CDR3 bases: TGCGCCAGCACCCAATACTCCCCGGACAATGAGCAGTTCTTC. It yields the protein CASTQYSPDNEQFF.